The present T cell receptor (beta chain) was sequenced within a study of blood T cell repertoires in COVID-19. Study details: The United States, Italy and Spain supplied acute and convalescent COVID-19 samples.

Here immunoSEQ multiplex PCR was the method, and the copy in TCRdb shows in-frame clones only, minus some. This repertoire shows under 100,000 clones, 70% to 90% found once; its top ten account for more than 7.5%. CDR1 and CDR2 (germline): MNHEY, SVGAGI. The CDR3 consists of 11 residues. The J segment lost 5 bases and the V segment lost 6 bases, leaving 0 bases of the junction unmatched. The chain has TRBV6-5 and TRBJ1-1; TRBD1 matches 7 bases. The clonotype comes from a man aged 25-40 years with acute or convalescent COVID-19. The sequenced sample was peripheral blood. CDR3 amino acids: CASRQGTEAFF. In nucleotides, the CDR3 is TGTGCCAGCAGACAGGGGACTGAAGCTTTCTTT.